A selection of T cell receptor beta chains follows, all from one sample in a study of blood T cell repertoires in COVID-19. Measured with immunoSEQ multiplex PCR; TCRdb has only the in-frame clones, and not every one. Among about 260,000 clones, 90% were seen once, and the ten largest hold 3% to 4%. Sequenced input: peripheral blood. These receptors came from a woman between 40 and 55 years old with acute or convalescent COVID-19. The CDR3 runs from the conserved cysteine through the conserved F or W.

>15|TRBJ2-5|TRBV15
CATSRDRGNQETQYF
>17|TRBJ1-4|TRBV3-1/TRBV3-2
CASSQDWAASTNEKLFF
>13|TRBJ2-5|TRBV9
CASSEGGEETQYF
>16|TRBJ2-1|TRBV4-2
CASSQTPAGVIDEQFF
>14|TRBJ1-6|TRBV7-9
CASSLGLSDSPLHF
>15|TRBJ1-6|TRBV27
CASSILGNWYSPLHF
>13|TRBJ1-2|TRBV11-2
CASRVGGRGGYTF
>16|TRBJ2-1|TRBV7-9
CASSPLAGGPGNEQFF
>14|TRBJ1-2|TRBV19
CASSARGANYGYTF
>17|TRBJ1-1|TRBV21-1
CASSKPWTGAMNTEAFF
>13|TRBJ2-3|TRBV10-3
CAIQDRPTDTQYF
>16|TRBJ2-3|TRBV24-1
CATSDLGRGGPDTQYF
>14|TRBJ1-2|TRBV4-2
CASSHSGTAYGYTF
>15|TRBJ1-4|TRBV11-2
CASSLGGGLREKLFF
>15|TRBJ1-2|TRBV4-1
CASSPTEAANYGYTF
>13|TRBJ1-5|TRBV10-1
CASSRGPNQPQHF
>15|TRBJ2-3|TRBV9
CASSSGGASTDTQYF
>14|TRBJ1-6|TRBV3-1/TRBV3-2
CASSQQGGDSPLHF
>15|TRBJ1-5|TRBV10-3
CAISESGQGSQPQHF
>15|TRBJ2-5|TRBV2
CASSVLTSGSETQYF
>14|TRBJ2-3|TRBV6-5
CASSLQGTTDTQYF
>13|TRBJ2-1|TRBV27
CASSLSGVNEQFF
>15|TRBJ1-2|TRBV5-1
CASSLTGGSNYGYTF
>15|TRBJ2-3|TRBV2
CASSRLAGSTDTQYF
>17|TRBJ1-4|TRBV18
CASSPRLESASNEKLFF
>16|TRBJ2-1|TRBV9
CASSVGASSSYNEQFF
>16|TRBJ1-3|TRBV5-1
CASSSLASGTGNTIYF
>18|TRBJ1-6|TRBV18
CASSLRDRGGRVSSPLHF
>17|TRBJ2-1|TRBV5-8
CASSELAGGLKYNEQFF
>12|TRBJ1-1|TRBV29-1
CSVYRGRAEAFF
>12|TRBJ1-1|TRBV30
CAWGRMNTEAFF
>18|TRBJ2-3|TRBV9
CASSVTPPQGLRTDTQYF
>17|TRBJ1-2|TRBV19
CASRPPPGRGGHYGYTF
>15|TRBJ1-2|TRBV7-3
CASSLAGQATEGYTF
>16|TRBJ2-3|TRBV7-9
CASSPGAGDSTDTQYF
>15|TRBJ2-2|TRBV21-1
CASGGQGEGTGELFF
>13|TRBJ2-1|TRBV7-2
CASSLRGQHEQFF
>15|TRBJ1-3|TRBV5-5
CASSLPGGSGNTIYF
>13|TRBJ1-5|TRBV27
CASRGDRYQPQHF
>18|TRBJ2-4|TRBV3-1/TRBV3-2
CASSQGSVRRRDKNIQYF
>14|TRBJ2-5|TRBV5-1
CASSLQGYVETQYF
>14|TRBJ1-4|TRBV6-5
CASSTTGRNEKLFF
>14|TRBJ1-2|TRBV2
CASSESGYDYGYTF
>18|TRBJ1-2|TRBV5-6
CASRAGSPLRKANYGYTF
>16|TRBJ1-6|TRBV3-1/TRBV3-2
CASSHVPGQRGSPLHF
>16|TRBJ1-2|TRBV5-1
CASSLVGPGGADSYTF
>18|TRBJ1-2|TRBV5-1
CASSLDRGGRGLNYGYTF
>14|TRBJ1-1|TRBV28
CASSPGQRNTEAFF
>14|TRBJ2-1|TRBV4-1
CASSQEGGVSEQFF
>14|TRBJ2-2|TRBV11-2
CASSLSPGTGELFF